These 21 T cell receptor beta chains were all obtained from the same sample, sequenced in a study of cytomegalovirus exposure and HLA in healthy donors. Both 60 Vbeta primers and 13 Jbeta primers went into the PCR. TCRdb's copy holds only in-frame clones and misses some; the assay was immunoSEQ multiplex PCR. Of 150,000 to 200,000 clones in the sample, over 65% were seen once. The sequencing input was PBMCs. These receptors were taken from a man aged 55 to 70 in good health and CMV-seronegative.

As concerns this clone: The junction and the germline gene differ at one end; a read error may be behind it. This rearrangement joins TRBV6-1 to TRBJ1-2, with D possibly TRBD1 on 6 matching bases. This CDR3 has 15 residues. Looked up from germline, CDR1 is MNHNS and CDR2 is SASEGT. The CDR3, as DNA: TGTGCCAGCAGTGAAAATCCCGACAGGCCGAGTGGCTACCCCTTC. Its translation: CASSENPDRPSGYPF.

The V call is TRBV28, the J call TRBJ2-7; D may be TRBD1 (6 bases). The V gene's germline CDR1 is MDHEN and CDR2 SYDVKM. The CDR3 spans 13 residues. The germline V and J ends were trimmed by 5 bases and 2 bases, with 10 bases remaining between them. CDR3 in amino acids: CASSPGATYEQYF. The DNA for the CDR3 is TGTGCCAGCAGTCCAGGGGCGACCTACGAGCAGTACTTC.

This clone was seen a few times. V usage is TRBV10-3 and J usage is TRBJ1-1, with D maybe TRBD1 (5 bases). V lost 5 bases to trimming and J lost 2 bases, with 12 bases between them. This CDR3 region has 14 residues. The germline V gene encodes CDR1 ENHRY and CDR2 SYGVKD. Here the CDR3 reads CAISSPDSNTEAFF. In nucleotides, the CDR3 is TGTGCCATCAGTTCCCCCGACAGTAACACTGAAGCTTTCTTT.

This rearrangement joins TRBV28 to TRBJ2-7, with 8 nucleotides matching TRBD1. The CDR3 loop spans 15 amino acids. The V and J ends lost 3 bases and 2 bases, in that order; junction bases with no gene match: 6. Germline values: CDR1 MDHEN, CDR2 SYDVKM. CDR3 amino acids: CASSFGDRGTYEQYF. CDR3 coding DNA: TGTGCCAGCAGTTTCGGAGACAGGGGCACCTACGAGCAGTACTTC.

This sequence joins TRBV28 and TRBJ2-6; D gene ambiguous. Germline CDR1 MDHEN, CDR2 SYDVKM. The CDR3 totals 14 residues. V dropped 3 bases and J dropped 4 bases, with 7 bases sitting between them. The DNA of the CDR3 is TGTGCCAGCAGTTTGCCTAACGGGGCCAACGTCCTGACTTTC. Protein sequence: CASSLPNGANVLTF.

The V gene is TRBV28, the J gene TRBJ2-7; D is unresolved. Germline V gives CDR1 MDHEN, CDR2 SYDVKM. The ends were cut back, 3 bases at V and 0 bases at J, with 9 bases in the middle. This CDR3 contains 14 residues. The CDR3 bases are TGTGCCAGCAGTTTCCGAATGGCCTCCTACGAGCAGTACTTC. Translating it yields CASSFRMASYEQYF.

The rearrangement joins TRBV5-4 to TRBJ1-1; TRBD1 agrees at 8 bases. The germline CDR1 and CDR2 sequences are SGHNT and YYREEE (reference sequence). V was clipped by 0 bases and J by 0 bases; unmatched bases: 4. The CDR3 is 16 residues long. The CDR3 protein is CASSLGAGGLNTEAFF. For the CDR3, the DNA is TGTGCCAGCAGCTTGGGAGCAGGGGGCTTGAACACTGAAGCTTTCTTT. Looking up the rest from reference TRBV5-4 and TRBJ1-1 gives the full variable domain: ETGVTQSPTHLIKTRGQQVTLRCSSQSGHNTVSWYQQALGQGPQFIFQYYREEENGRGNFPPRFSGLQFPNYSSELNVNALELDDSALYLCASSLGAGGLNTEAFFGQGTRLTVV.

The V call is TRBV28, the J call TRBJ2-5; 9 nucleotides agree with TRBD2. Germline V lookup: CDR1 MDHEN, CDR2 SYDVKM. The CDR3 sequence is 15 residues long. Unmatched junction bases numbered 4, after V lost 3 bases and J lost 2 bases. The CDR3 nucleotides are TGTGCCAGCAGTTTGGCTAGCGGGAATCAAGAGACCCAGTACTTC. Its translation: CASSLASGNQETQYF.

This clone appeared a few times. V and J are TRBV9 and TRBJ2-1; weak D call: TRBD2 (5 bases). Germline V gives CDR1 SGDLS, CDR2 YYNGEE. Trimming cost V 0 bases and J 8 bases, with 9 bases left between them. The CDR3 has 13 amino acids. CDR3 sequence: CASSVVSDYEQFF. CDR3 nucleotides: TGTGCCAGCAGCGTAGTTAGCGATTATGAGCAGTTCTTC.

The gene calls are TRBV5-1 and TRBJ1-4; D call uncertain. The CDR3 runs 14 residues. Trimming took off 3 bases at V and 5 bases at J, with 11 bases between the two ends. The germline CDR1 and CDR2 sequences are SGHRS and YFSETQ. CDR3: CASSYGLGNEKLFF. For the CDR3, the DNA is TGCGCCAGCAGCTATGGCCTCGGGAATGAAAAACTGTTTTTT. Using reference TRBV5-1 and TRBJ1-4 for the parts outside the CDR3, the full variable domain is KAGVTQTPRYLIKTRGQQVTLSCSPISGHRSVSWYQQTPGQGLQFLFEYFSETQRNKGNFPGRFSGRQFSNSRSEMNVSTLELGDSALYLCASSYGLGNEKLFFGSGTQLSVL.

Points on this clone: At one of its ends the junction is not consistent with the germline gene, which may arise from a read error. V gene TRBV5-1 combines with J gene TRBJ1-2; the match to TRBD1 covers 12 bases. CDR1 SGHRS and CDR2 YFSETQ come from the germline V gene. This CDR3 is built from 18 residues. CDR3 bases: TGCGCCAGCAGCCCCCGTCCCGGGACAGGGGGCGTTGAGAATGGCTACCCCTTC. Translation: CASSPRPGTGGVENGYPF.

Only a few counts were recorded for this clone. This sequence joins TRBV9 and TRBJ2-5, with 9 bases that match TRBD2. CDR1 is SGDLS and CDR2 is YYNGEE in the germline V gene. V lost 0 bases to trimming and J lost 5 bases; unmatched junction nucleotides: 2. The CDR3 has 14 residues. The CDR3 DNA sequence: TGTGCCAGCAGCGTAGGGGCGGGGGGGGAGACCCAGTACTTC. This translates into CASSVGAGGETQYF.

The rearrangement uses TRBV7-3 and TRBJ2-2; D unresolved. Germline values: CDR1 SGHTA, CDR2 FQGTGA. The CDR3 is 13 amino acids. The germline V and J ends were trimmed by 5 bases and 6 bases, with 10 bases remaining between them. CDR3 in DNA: TGTGCCAGCAGCCTCAGTCTGGCCGGGGAGCTGTTTTTT. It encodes CASSLSLAGELFF.

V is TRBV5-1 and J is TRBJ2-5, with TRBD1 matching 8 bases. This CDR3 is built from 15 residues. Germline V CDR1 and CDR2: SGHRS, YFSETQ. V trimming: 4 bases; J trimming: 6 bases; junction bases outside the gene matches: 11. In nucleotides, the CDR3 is TGCGCCAGCAGCCCGACAGGGGATCCCCAGCAGACCCAGTACTTC. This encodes CASSPTGDPQQTQYF. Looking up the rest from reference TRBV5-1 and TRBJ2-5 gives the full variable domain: KAGVTQTPRYLIKTRGQQVTLSCSPISGHRSVSWYQQTPGQGLQFLFEYFSETQRNKGNFPGRFSGRQFSNSRSEMNVSTLELGDSALYLCASSPTGDPQQTQYFGPGTRLLVL.

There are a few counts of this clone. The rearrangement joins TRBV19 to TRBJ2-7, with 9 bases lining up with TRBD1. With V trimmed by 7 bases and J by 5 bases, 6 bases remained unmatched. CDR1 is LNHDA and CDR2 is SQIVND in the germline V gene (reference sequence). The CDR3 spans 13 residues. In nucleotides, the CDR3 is TGTGCCAGTAAGGGGACAGGGCTTCACGAGCAGTACTTC. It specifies CASKGTGLHEQYF.

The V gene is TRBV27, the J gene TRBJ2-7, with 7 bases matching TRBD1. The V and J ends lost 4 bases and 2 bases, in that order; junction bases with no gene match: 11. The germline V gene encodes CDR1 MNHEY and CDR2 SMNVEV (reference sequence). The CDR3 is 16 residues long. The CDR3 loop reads CASSSLQGWRAYEQYF. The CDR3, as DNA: TGTGCCAGCAGTTCACTACAGGGGTGGAGAGCCTACGAGCAGTACTTC.

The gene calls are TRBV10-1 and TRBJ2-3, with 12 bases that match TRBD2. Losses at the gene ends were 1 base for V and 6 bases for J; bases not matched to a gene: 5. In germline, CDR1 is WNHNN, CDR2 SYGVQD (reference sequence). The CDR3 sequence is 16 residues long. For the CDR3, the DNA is TGCGCCAGCAGTGAGTTCAGACTAGCGGGGGATGATACGCAGTATTTT. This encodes CASSEFRLAGDDTQYF.

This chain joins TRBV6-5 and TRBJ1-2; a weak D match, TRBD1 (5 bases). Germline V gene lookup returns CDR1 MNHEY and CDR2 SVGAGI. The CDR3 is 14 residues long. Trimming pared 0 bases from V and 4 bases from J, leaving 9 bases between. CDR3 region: CASSYSGQLYGYTF. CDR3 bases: TGTGCCAGCAGTTACTCGGGGCAGCTCTATGGCTACACCTTC.

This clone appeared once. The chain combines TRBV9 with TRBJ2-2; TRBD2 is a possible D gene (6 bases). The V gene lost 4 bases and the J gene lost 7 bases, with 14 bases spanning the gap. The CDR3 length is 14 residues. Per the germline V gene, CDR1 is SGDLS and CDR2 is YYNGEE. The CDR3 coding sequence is TGTGCCAGCAGCCCTCGGAGGGGCTACGGGGAGCTGTTTTTT. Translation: CASSPRRGYGELFF.

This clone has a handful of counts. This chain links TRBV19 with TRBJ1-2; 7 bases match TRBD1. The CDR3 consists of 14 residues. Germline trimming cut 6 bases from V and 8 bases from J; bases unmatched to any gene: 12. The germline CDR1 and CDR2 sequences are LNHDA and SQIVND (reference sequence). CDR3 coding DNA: TGTGCCAGTAGCCCACAGGGGATCGGTAGCGGCTACACCTTC. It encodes CASSPQGIGSGYTF.

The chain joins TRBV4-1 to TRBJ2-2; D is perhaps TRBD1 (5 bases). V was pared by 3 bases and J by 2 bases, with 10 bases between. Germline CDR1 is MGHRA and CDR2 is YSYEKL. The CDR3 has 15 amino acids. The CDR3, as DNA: TGCGCCAGCAGCCAGCATGGGGCTAACACCGGGGAGCTGTTTTTT. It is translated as CASSQHGANTGELFF.